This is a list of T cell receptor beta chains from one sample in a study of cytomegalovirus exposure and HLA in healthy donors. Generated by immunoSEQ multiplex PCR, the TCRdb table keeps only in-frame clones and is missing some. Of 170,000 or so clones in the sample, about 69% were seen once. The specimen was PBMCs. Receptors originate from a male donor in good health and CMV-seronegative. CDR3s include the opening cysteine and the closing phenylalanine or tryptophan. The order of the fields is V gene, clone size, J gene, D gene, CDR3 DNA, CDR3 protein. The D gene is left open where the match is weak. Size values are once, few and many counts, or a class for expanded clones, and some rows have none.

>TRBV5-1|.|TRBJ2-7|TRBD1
TGCGCCAGCAGCTTCACAGGGGGCCATTCCTACGAGCAGTACTTC
CASSFTGGHSYEQYF
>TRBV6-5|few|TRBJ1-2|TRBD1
TGTGCCAGCAGTTCCACACGTACAGGGGCGGAAGGCTACACCTTC
CASSSTRTGAEGYTF
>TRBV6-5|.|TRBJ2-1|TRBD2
TGTGCCAGCAGTTACCCGACTAGCATTGGCGATGAGCAGTTCTTC
CASSYPTSIGDEQFF
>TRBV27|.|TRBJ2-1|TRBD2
TGTGCCAGCAGTTTAATGCGGGAGATCGAGAATGAGCAGTTCTTC
CASSLMREIENEQFF
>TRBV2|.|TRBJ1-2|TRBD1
TGTGCCAGCACCGCGGGGGGACAGGGTTCGACCTCCTACACCTTC
CASTAGGQGSTSYTF
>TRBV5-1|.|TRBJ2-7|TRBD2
TGCGCCAGCAGCCCCGGGACTAGCGGCTACGAGCAGTACTTC
CASSPGTSGYEQYF
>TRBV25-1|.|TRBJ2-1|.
TGTGCCAGCACTCTTAGCGGCTCCTACAATGAGCAGTTCTTC
CASTLSGSYNEQFF
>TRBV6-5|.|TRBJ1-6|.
TGTGCCAGCGGGGGGGAAACCTATAATTCACCCCTCCACTTT
CASGGETYNSPLHF
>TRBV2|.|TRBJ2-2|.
TGTGCCAGCAGTGAAGCCGGGTTGGGCGGGGAGCTGTTTTTT
CASSEAGLGGELFF
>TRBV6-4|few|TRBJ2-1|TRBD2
TGTGGGGGGGTTTGGAGCGGGGACAATGAGCAGTTCTTC
CGGVWSGDNEQFF
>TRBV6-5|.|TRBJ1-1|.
TGTGCCAGCCGTCCGGGATCCACTGAAGCTTTCTTT
CASRPGSTEAFF
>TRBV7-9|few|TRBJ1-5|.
TGTGCCAGCAGCTTTATGGCGGGAAATCAGCCCCAGCATTTT
CASSFMAGNQPQHF
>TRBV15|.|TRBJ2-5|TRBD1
TGTGCCACCAGCGGGGACAGGGGGCGTAAAGAGACCCAGTACTTC
CATSGDRGRKETQYF
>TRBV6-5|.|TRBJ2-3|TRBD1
TGTGCCAGCAGTTCCACGGACAGGATGAGCACAGATACGCAGTATTTT
CASSSTDRMSTDTQYF
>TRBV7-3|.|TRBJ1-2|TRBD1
TGTGCCAGCAGCTCGACAGGGGTTTATGGCTACACCTTC
CASSSTGVYGYTF
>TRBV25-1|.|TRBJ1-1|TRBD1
TGTGCCAGCAGTGCACAGGGGACACGGAACACTGAAGCTTTCTTT
CASSAQGTRNTEAFF
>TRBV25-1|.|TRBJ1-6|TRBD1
TGTGCCAGCAGGGTCCCGGGACAGGGGTCACCCCTCCACTTT
CASRVPGQGSPLHF
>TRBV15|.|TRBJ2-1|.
TGTGCCACCAGCAGAGATCAAGGCAGGGGATACAATGAGCAGTTCTTC
CATSRDQGRGYNEQFF
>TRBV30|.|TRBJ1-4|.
TGTGCCTGGAGCCGGGGATGGGGTGAAAAACTGTTTTTT
CAWSRGWGEKLFF
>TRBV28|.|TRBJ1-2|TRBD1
TGTGCCAGCAGTGCCGACAGGGGGCTTAACTATGGCTACACCTTC
CASSADRGLNYGYTF
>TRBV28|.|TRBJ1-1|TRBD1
TGTGCCAGCAGTTTAGGGGACAGACAGAACACTGAAGCTTTCTTT
CASSLGDRQNTEAFF
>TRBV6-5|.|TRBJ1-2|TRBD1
TGTGCCAGCAGTCGACAGGGGGACGGCTACACCTTC
CASSRQGDGYTF
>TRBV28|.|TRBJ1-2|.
TGTGCCAGCAGTCTACTAATCAGGGGCGCCGGCTATGGCTACACCTTC
CASSLLIRGAGYGYTF
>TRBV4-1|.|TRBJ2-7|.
TGCGCCAGCAGCCAAGATAACAGGGTAGCCCACGAGCAGTACTTC
CASSQDNRVAHEQYF
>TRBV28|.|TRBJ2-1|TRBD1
TGTGCCACCGACTCTAACAGGGGAAGCTACAATGAGCAGTTCTTC
CATDSNRGSYNEQFF
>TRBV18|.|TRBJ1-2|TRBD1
TGTGCCAGCTCACCACCCGGACAGGGGGACTATGGCTACACCTTC
CASSPPGQGDYGYTF
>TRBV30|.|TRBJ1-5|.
TGTGCCTGGAGCTCCCCCCCCAGGGTACCCCAGCATTTT
CAWSSPPRVPQHF
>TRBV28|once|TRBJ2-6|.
TGTGCCAGCATTCGGTCTGGGGCCAACGTCCTGACTTTC
CASIRSGANVLTF
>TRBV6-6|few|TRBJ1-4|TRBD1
TGTGCCAGCAGTTACTCCGGGACAGGGGTTGAAAAACTGTTTTTT
CASSYSGTGVEKLFF
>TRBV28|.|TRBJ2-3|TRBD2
TGTGCCAGCAGTTCTGCGGGAGTAAGCACAGATACGCAGTATTTT
CASSSAGVSTDTQYF
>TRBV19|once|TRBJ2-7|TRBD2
TGTGCCAGTAGTGCGGGACTAGCGGGGACCCTCTCCTACGAGCAGTACTTC
CASSAGLAGTLSYEQYF
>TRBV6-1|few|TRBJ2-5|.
TGTGCCAGCAGTAAGAGCGGGTTCCAAGAGACCCAGTACTTC
CASSKSGFQETQYF
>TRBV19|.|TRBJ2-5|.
TGTGCCAGTAGTACAGGACAGACCCAAGAGACCCAGTACTTC
CASSTGQTQETQYF
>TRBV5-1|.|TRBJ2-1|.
TGCGCCAGCAGCTTGGGACAGGGAGGAAATGAGCAGTTCTTC
CASSLGQGGNEQFF
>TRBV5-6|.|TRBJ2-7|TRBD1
TGTGCCAGCAGCCAGACGGACAGGGGGGCCCCTGTGTCCTACGAGCAGTACTTC
CASSQTDRGAPVSYEQYF
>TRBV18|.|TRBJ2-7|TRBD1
TGTGCCAGCTCACCGGGACAGGAGTCCTACGAGCAGTACTTC
CASSPGQESYEQYF
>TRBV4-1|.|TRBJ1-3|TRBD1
TGCGCCAGCTCCAGGGGGCCTATCTCTGGAAACACCATATATTTT
CASSRGPISGNTIYF
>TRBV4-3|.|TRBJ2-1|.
TGCGCCAGCAGCCAAGAGCAGGGGCAATACAATGAGCAGTTCTTC
CASSQEQGQYNEQFF
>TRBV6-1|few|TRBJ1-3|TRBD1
TGTGCCAGCAGACGAGGGGGCGCGGGAGGAAACACCATATATTTT
CASRRGGAGGNTIYF
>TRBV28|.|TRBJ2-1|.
TGTGCCAGCACACCTCCAGGGCGAGAGCTCAACAATGAGCAGTTCTTC
CASTPPGRELNNEQFF
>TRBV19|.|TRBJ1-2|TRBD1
TGTGCCAGTAGTCCACCGACAGGGATTAGCGGCTATGGCTACACCTTC
CASSPPTGISGYGYTF
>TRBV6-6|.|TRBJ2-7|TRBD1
TGTGCCAGCAGCCCCGGGACAGGGAATTCCTACGAGCAGTACTTC
CASSPGTGNSYEQYF
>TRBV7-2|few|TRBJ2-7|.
TGTGCCAGCAGCTTAGCCGGCTCCTACGAGCAGTACTTC
CASSLAGSYEQYF
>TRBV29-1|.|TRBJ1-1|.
TGCAGCGTTGAGGGCGCGTTGAACACTGAAGCTTTCTTT
CSVEGALNTEAFF
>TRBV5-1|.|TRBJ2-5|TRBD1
TGCGCCAGCAGCTGGGGACAGGGGGAGTACCAAGAGACCCAGTACTTC
CASSWGQGEYQETQYF
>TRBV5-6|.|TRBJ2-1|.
TGTGCCAGCATTCGGTGGGGGGGGGCTGAGCAGTTCTTC
CASIRWGGAEQFF
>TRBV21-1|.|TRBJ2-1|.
TGTGCCAGCAGCTCACGGACTAGCGGGAGGGGTCAGACACACAATGAGCAGTTCTTC
CASSSRTSGRGQTHNEQFF